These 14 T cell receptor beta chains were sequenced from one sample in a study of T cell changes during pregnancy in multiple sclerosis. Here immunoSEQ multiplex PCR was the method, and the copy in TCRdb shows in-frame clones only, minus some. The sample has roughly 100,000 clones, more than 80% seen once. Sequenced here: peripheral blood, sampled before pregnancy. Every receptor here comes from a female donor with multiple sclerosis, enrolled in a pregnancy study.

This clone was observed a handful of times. For the CDR3, the DNA is TGTGCCAGTAGTATAGGGCCGGGGTCTGAAGCTTTCTTT. Its translation: CASSIGPGSEAFF. V usage is TRBV19 and J usage is TRBJ1-1; D is uncertain. The CDR3 runs to 13 residues. Germline assignment: CDR1 LNHDA and CDR2 SQIVND (reference sequence). Trimming pared 1 base from V and 6 bases from J, leaving 9 bases between. Full variable domain (remainder filled in from reference TRBV19 and TRBJ1-1): DGGITQSPKYLFRKEGQNVTLSCEQNLNHDAMYWYRQDPGQGLRLIYYSQIVNDFQKGDIAEGYSVSREKKESFPLTVTSAQKNPTAFYLCASSIGPGSEAFFGQGTRLTVV.

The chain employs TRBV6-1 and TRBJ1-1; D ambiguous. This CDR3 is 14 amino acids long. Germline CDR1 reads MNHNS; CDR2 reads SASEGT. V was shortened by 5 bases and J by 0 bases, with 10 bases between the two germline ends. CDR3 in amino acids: CASSLLIMNTEAFF. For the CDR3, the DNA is TGTGCCAGCAGTTTACTGATCATGAACACTGAAGCTTTCTTT.

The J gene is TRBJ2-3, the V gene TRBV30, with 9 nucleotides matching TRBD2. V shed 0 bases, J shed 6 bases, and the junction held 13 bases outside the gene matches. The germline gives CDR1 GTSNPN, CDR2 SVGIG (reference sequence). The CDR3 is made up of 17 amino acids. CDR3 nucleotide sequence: TGTGCCTGGAGTGTACCAGGAAATAGCGGGAGAGGGGATACGCAGTATTTT. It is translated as CAWSVPGNSGRGDTQYF.

The CDR3 reads CAWSGWTGSNTIYF. The CDR3 DNA reads as TGTGCCTGGAGTGGTTGGACGGGATCGAACACCATATATTTT. This sequence joins TRBV30 and TRBJ1-3; D is ambiguous. This CDR3 region has 14 residues. Germline V CDR1 and CDR2: GTSNPN, SVGIG (reference sequence). Trimming cost V 1 base and J 7 bases, with 14 bases left between them.

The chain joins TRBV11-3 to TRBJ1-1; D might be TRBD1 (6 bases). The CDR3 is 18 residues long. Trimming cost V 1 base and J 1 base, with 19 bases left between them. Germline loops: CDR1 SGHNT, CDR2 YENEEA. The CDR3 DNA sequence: TGTGCCAGCAGCTTAGGGGGGCGCTTAAGGGTCTCGAACACTGAAGCTTTCTTT. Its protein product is CASSLGGRLRVSNTEAFF.

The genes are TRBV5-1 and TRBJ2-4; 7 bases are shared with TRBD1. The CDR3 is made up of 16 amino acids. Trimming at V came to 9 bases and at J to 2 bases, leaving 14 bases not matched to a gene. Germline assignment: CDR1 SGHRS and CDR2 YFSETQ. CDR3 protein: CATARGTGVTKNIQYF. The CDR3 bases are TGCGCCACCGCGAGGGGTACAGGGGTAACCAAAAACATTCAGTACTTC.

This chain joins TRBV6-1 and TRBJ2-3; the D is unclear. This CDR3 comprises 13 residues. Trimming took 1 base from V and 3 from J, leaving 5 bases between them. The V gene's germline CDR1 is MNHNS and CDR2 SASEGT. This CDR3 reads CASSEVLTDTQYF. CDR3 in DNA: TGTGCCAGCAGTGAAGTTCTTACAGATACGCAGTATTTT.

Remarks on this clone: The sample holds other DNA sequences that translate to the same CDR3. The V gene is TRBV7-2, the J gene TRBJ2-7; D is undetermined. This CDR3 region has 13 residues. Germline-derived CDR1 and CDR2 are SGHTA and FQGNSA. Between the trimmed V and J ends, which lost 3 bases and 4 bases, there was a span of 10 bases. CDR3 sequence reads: CASSLEHKYEQYF. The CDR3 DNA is TGTGCCAGCAGCTTGGAGCACAAATACGAGCAGTACTTC.

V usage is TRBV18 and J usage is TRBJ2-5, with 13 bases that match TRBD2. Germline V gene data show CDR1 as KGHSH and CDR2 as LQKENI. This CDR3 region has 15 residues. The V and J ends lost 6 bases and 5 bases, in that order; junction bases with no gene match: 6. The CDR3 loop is CASSSGTSGTETQYF. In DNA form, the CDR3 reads TGTGCCAGCTCCTCCGGGACTAGCGGGACTGAGACCCAGTACTTC.

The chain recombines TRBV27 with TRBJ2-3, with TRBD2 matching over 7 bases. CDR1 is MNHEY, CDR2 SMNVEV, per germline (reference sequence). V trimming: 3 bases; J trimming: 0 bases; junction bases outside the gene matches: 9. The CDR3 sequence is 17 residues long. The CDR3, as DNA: TGTGCCAGCAGTTTCACCCCTGCGGGAGATAGCACAGATACGCAGTATTTT. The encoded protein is CASSFTPAGDSTDTQYF.

In DNA form, the CDR3 reads TGTGCCAGCAGTTTAGCTAGCACCGTTGAGCAGTTCTTC. Its translation is CASSLASTVEQFF. This chain joins TRBV27 and TRBJ2-1, with D possibly matching TRBD2 (5 bases). Between the trimmed V and J ends, which lost 2 bases and 9 bases, there was a span of 11 bases. Germline V CDR1 and CDR2: MNHEY, SMNVEV (reference sequence). This CDR3 spans 13 amino acids.

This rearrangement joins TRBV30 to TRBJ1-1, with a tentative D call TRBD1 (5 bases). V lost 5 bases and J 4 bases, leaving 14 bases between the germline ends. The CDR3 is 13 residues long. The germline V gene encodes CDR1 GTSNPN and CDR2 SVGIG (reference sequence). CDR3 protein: CAWGVFGGTEAFF. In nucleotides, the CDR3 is TGTGCCTGGGGGGTTTTCGGGGGCACTGAAGCTTTCTTT. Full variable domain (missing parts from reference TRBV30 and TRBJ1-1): SQTIHQWPATLVQPVGSPLSLECTVEGTSNPNLYWYRQAAGRGLQLLFYSVGIGQISSEVPQNLSASRPQDRQFILSSKKLLLSDSGFYLCAWGVFGGTEAFFGQGTRLTVV.

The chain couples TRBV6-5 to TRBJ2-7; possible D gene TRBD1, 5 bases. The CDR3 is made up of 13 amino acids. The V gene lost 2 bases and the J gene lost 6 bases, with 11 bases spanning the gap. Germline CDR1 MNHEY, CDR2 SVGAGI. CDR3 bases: TGTGCCAGCAGTTACGACAGTGCTGGCGAGCAGTACTTC. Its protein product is CASSYDSAGEQYF.

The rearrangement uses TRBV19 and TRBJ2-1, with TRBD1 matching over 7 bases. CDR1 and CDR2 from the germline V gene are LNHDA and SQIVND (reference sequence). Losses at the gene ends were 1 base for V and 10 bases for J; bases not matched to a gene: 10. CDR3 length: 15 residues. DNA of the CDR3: TGTGCCAGTAGTATAGGGCAGGGGGTGAGACAAGAGCAGTTCTTC. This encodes CASSIGQGVRQEQFF.